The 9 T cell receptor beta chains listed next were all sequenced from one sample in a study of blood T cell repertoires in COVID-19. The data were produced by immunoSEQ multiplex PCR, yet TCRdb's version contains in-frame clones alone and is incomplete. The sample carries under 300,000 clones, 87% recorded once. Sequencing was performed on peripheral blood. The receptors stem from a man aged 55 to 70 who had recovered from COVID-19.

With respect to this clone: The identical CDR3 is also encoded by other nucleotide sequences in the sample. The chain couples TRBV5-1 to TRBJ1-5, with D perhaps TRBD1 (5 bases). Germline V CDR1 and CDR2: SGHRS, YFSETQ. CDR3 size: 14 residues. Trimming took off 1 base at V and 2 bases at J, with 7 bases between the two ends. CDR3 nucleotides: TGCGCCAGCAGCTTGCAGGGCGGCAATCAGCCCCAGCATTTT. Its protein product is CASSLQGGNQPQHF.

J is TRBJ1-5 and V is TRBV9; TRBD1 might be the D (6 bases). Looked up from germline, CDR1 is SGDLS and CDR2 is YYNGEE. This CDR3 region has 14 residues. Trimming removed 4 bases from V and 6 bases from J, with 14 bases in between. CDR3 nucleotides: TGTGCCAGCAGCTCCAGGTGGGGGCCTCAGCCCCAGCATTTT. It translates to CASSSRWGPQPQHF.

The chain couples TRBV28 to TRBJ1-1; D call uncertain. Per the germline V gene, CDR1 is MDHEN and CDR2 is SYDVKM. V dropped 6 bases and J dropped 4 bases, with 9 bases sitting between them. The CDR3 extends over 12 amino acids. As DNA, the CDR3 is TGTGCCAGCAGCCGGGATTCCACTGAAGCTTTCTTT. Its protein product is CASSRDSTEAFF.

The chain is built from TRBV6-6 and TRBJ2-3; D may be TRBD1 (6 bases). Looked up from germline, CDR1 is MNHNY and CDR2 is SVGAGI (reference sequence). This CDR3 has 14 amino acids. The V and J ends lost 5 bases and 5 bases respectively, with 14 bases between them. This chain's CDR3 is CASSINRGGDTQYF. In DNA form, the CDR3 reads TGTGCCAGCAGTATTAATCGAGGGGGAGATACGCAGTATTTT.

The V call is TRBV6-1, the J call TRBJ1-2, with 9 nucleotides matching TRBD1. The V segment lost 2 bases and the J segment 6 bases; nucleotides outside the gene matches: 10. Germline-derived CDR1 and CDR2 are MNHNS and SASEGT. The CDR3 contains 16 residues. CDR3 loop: CASSETRTGEVHGYTF. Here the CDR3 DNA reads TGTGCCAGCAGTGAAACACGGACAGGGGAGGTCCATGGCTACACCTTC.

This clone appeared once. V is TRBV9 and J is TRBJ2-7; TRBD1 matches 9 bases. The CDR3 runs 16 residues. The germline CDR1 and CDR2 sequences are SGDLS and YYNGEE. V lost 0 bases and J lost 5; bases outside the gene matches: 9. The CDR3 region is CASSVGLRDRVHEQYF. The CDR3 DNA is TGTGCCAGCAGCGTAGGACTCCGGGACAGGGTCCACGAGCAGTACTTC. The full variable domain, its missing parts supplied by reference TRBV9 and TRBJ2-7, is DSGVTQTPKHLITATGQRVTLRCSPRSGDLSVYWYQQSLDQGLQFLIQYYNGEERAKGNILERFSAQQFPDLHSELNLSSLELGDSALYFCASSVGLRDRVHEQYFGPGTRLTVT.

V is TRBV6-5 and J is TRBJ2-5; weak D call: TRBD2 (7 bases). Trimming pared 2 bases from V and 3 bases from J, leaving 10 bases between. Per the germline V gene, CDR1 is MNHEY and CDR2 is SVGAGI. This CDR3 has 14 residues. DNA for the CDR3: TGTGCCAGCAGTTACAGGGGGGGCGAAGAGACCCAGTACTTC. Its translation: CASSYRGGEETQYF.

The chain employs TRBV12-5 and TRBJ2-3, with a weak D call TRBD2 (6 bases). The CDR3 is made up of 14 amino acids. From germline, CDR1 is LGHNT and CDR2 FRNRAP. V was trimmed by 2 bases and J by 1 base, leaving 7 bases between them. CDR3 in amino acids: CASGLTGGTDTQYF. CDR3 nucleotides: TGTGCTAGTGGTTTGACGGGGGGCACAGATACGCAGTATTTT.

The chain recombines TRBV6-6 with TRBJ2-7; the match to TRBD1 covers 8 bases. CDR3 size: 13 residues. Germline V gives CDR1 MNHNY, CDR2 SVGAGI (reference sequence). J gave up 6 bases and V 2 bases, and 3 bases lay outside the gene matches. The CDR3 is CASSYAGQGEQYV. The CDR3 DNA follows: TGTGCCAGCAGTTACGCCGGACAGGGCGAGCAGTACGTC.